The 5 T cell receptor beta chains presented below share a single source sample, sequenced in a study of response to subunit inactivated influenza vaccine. Via MiXCR, TCRdb re-called the RT-PCR reads, giving one row per CDR3 protein. The sample records roughly 650,000 distinct CDR3 sequences, roughly 14% being singletons. The sample here was PBMCs from blood, taken roughly 12 days after vaccination. The source of these receptors is a middle-aged man who received an inactivated influenza vaccine.

This clonotype showed up just a few times. The J gene is TRBJ2-5, the V gene TRBV11-2; possible D gene TRBD2, 6 bases. Per germline, CDR1 SGHAT and CDR2 FQNNGV. V was cut by 4 bases and J by 1 base, with 13 bases left in between. The CDR3 covers 15 residues. CDR3 protein: CASSSGPGLQETQYF. The CDR3 DNA is TGTGCCAGCAGCTCGGGACCGGGACTCCAAGAGACCCAGTACTTC.

The sample holds a few counts of this clonotype. The V call is TRBV19, the J call TRBJ2-7; perhaps D is TRBD1 or TRBD2 (5 bases each). The CDR3 covers 13 residues. Germline V gene lookup returns CDR1 LNHDA and CDR2 SQIVND (reference sequence). Trimming took 6 bases from V and 4 from J, leaving 13 bases between them. The DNA of the CDR3 is TGTGCCAGTAGCCACCGGGACGTGTACGAGCAGTACTTC. The encoded protein is CASSHRDVYEQYF.

The rearrangement uses TRBV7-3 and TRBJ2-1, with D possibly being TRBD1 (5 bases). The CDR3 is made up of 15 amino acids. The V end lost 5 bases, the J end lost 0 bases, and 11 bases lay between the germline ends. The V gene's germline CDR1 is SGHTA and CDR2 FQGTGA. The CDR3, as DNA: TGTGCCAGCAGCCCGACAGCTTACTCCTACAATGAGCAGTTCTTC. Translation gives CASSPTAYSYNEQFF. Full variable domain (missing parts from reference TRBV7-3 and TRBJ2-1): GAGVSQTPSNKVTEKGKYVELRCDPISGHTALYWYRQSLGQGPEFLIYFQGTGAADDSGLPNDRFFAVRPEGSVSTLKIQRTERGDSAVYLCASSPTAYSYNEQFFGPGTRLTVL.

The V gene is TRBV20-1, the J gene TRBJ1-1; the match to TRBD1 covers 9 bases. The V gene end was trimmed by 6 bases and the J gene end by 5 bases; junction bases not matched to a gene: 10. This CDR3 contains 14 residues. Germline assignment: CDR1 DFQATT and CDR2 SNEGSKA (reference sequence). The CDR3 sequence is CSALMGQGQTEAFF. The CDR3 nucleotides are TGCAGTGCCCTTATGGGACAGGGCCAAACTGAAGCTTTCTTT.

V and J are TRBV6-2 or TRBV6-3 and TRBJ2-1; the D call may be TRBD1 or TRBD2 (5 bases each). Between the trimmed V and J ends, which lost 6 bases and 10 bases, there was a span of 19 bases. CDR1 is MNHEY, CDR2 SVGEGT, per germline. The CDR3 loop spans 14 amino acids. CDR3: CASSKRDGPEEQFF. Here the CDR3 DNA reads TGTGCCAGCAGCAAACGGGACGGACCCGAGGAGCAGTTCTTC.